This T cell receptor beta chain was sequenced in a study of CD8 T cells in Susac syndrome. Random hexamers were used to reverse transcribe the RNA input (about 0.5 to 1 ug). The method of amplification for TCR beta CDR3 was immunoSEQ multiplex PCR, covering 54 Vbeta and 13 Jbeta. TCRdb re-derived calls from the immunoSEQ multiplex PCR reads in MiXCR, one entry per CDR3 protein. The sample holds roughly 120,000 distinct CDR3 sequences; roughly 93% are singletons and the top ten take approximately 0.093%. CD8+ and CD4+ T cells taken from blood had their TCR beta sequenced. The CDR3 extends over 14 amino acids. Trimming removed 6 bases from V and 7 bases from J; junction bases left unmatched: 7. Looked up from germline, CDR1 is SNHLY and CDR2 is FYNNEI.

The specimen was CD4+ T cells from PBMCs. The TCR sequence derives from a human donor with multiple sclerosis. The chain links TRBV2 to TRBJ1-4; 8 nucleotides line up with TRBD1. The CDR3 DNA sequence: TGTGCCAGCAGGGGGACAGGATTGGGTGAAAAACTGTTTTTT. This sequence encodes CASRGTGLGEKLFF.